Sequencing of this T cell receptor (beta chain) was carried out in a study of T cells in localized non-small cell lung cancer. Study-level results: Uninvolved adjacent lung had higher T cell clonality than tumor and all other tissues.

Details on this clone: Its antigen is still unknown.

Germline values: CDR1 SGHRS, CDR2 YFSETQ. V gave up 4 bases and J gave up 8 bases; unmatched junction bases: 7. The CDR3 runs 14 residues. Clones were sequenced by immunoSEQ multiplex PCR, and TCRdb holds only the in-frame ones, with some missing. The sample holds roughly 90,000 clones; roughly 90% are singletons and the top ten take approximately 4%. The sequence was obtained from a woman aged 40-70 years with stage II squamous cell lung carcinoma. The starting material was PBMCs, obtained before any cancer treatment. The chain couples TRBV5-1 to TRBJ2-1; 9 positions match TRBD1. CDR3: CASSIGQGSDEQFF. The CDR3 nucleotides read TGCGCCAGCAGCATTGGACAGGGGAGCGATGAGCAGTTCTTC. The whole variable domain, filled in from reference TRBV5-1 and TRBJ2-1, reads KAGVTQTPRYLIKTRGQQVTLSCSPISGHRSVSWYQQTPGQGLQFLFEYFSETQRNKGNFPGRFSGRQFSNSRSEMNVSTLELGDSALYLCASSIGQGSDEQFFGPGTRLTVL.